These T cell receptor beta chains were read from a single sample in a study of blood T cell repertoires in COVID-19. Measured with immunoSEQ multiplex PCR; TCRdb has only the in-frame clones, and not every one. The repertoire holds 65,000 to 75,000 clones, with approximately 80% as singletons. Sequencing used peripheral blood. The receptors were sampled from a human donor in a cohort sampled during active COVID-19. CDR3s include the opening cysteine and the closing phenylalanine or tryptophan. D genes are given only for firm matches. The size field is filled for only some rows; it gives once, few, many or a size class.

v_call	j_call	clone_size	d_call	cdr3_aa	cdr3_nt
TRBV11-3	TRBJ2-5	.	TRBD2	CASSLTTGLRLAGTETQYF	TGTGCCAGCAGCCTGACCACCGGACTAAGACTAGCGGGGACAGAGACCCAGTACTTC
TRBV6-2/TRBV6-3	TRBJ1-2	.	.	CASSYHTRSHPNYGYTF	TGTGCCAGCAGTTATCACACTAGGAGCCACCCTAACTATGGCTACACCTTC
TRBV10-3	TRBJ1-5	.	.	CAIGGRGVAGYQPQHF	TGTGCCATCGGGGGTCGGGGGGTGGCTGGGTATCAGCCCCAGCATTTT
TRBV7-9	TRBJ2-1	.	TRBD2	CASSPRTSGYHNEQFF	TGTGCCAGCAGCCCCAGGACTAGCGGGTATCACAATGAGCAGTTCTTC
TRBV11-2	TRBJ2-1	.	TRBD2	CASSHGLAGPNEQFF	TGTGCCAGCAGCCACGGACTAGCGGGACCTAATGAGCAGTTCTTC
TRBV11-2	TRBJ1-3	.	.	CASSLDFGNTIYF	TGTGCCAGCAGCTTAGACTTTGGAAACACCATATATTTT
TRBV6-5	TRBJ2-7	few	TRBD1	CASSSGQGREQYF	TGTGCCAGCAGTTCGGGACAGGGCCGCGAGCAGTACTTC
TRBV10-3	TRBJ1-2	.	.	CAISESSGPGRPNYGYTF	TGTGCCATCAGTGAGTCATCGGGTCCAGGGAGGCCCAACTATGGCTACACCTTC
TRBV21-1	TRBJ2-5	few	.	CASSKPAPGQGAETQYF	TGTGCCAGCAGCAAACCGGCTCCGGGACAGGGGGCAGAGACCCAGTACTTC
TRBV7-9	TRBJ2-3	.	.	CASSLVGGPPDTQYF	TGTGCCAGCAGCTTAGTGGGGGGGCCCCCAGATACGCAGTATTTT
TRBV7-3	TRBJ1-5	.	.	CASSAHKGQPQHF	TGTGCCAGCAGCGCCCACAAGGGGCAGCCCCAGCATTTT
TRBV27	TRBJ2-1	.	.	CASSPRSSSYNEQFF	TGTGCCAGCAGTCCCCGATCCAGCTCCTACAATGAGCAGTTCTTC
TRBV27	TRBJ1-2	.	TRBD1	CASSLTGVYGYTF	TGTGCCAGCAGTCTTACAGGGGTCTATGGCTACACCTTC
TRBV15	TRBJ2-2	.	.	CATSRDREGAGELFF	TGTGCCACCAGCAGAGATCGGGAGGGGGCGGGGGAGCTGTTTTTT
TRBV14	TRBJ1-4	once	.	CASSHRVATNEKLFF	TGTGCCAGCAGCCATCGGGTTGCAACTAATGAAAAACTGTTTTTT
TRBV27	TRBJ1-6	.	TRBD1	CASSLVDRGNSPLHF	TGTGCCAGCAGTTTGGTGGACAGGGGAAATTCACCCCTCCACTTT
TRBV2	TRBJ1-4	.	TRBD1	CASRARQGTNEKLFF	TGTGCCAGCAGAGCACGACAGGGGACTAATGAAAAACTGTTTTTT
TRBV2	TRBJ2-1	.	.	CASSKARGSYNEQFF	TGTGCCAGCAGTAAGGCACGAGGCTCCTACAATGAGCAGTTCTTC
TRBV2	TRBJ1-2	.	.	CASSEATGGRGVTYYGYTF	TGTGCCAGCAGTGAGGCCACCGGAGGGCGGGGGGTTACTTACTATGGCTACACCTTC
TRBV7-2	TRBJ2-3	once	.	CASSLSTTDTQYF	TGTGCCAGCAGCTTAAGCACCACAGATACGCAGTATTTT
TRBV2	TRBJ2-3	many	.	CASSLAQPDTQYF	TGTGCCAGCTCACTAGCCCAGCCAGATACGCAGTATTTT
TRBV15	TRBJ2-2	.	.	CATRQGLANTGELFF	TGTGCCACCAGACAAGGACTCGCGAACACCGGGGAGCTGTTTTTT
TRBV6-2/TRBV6-3	TRBJ1-1	once	.	CASSRQMNTEAFF	TGTGCCAGCAGCAGACAGATGAACACTGAAGCTTTCTTT
TRBV7-2	TRBJ1-1	.	.	CASSGGGGGANTEAFF	TGTGCCAGCAGCGGCGGAGGCGGGGGCGCGAACACTGAAGCTTTCTTT
TRBV14	TRBJ2-1	.	.	CASSPRRGTYNEQFF	TGTGCCAGCAGCCCCCGCAGGGGCACCTACAATGAGCAGTTCTTC
TRBV20-1	TRBJ1-2	.	.	CSAGTGGYTF	TGCAGTGCTGGGACTGGTGGCTACACCTTC
TRBV4-1	TRBJ2-3	.	TRBD2	CASSQTITRALAGYTDTQYF	TGCGCCAGCAGCCAAACCATAACCCGAGCGCTAGCGGGGTACACAGATACGCAGTATTTT
TRBV9	TRBJ2-7	few	.	CASSVARLLNHEQYF	TGTGCCAGCAGCGTAGCCCGTTTGCTAAACCACGAGCAGTACTTC
TRBV10-2	TRBJ2-7	few	.	CASSDPQAEQYF	TGCGCCAGCAGTGACCCCCAAGCCGAGCAGTACTTC
TRBV18	TRBJ2-7	.	TRBD1	CASSPGTGFEQYF	TGTGCCAGCTCACCCGGGACAGGATTCGAGCAGTACTTC
TRBV29-1	TRBJ1-1	.	TRBD1	CSVETGANTEAFF	TGCAGCGTTGAAACAGGGGCGAACACTGAAGCTTTCTTT
TRBV28	TRBJ1-1	.	TRBD1	CASSSSGTGGFRSF	TGTGCCAGCAGTTCCTCCGGGACAGGAGGATTTCGCTCTTTT
TRBV5-5	TRBJ1-4	.	TRBD1	CASSSPRTGFMKLFF	TGTGCCAGCAGCTCCCCTAGGACAGGGTTTATGAAACTGTTTTTT
TRBV9	TRBJ2-1	.	TRBD2	CASSVSAGGPNEQFF	TGTGCCAGCAGCGTATCTGCGGGGGGGCCCAATGAGCAGTTCTTC
TRBV6-2/TRBV6-3	TRBJ1-1	.	TRBD1	CASSSTGGNTEAFF	TGTGCCAGCAGTTCGACAGGGGGCAACACTGAAGCTTTCTTT
TRBV5-1	TRBJ2-1	.	TRBD1	CASSLGGQPNEQFF	TGCGCCAGCAGCTTGGGGGGACAGCCCAATGAGCAGTTCTTC
TRBV7-8	TRBJ2-5	.	TRBD2	CASSLAWGGRYQETQYF	TGTGCCAGCAGCTTAGCGTGGGGGGGGAGGTACCAAGAGACCCAGTACTTC
TRBV2	TRBJ1-4	once	TRBD1	CASSERGPPTNEKLFF	TGTGCCAGCAGTGAAAGGGGGCCGCCAACTAATGAAAAACTGTTTTTT
TRBV28	TRBJ1-6	once	TRBD1	CASSLGTVSSPLHF	TGTGCCAGCAGTTTAGGGACAGTCAGTTCACCCCTCCACTTT
TRBV29-1	TRBJ1-2	.	TRBD1	CSVGQGNYGYTF	TGCAGCGTGGGACAGGGGAACTATGGCTACACCTTC
TRBV19	TRBJ1-1	.	.	CASSIRQRNTEAFF	TGTGCCAGTAGTATTAGACAGCGGAACACTGAAGCTTTCTTT
TRBV12-3/TRBV12-4	TRBJ1-4	.	.	CASSFGGSEKLFF	TGTGCCAGCAGTTTCGGGGGAAGTGAAAAACTGTTTTTT